Given below is one T cell receptor beta chain in context. The antigen remains unidentified. A multiplex PCR was run with 60 Vbeta primers and 13 Jbeta primers. The protocol was immunoSEQ multiplex PCR, while the TCRdb copy is restricted to in-frame clones and leaves out a portion. This sample has about 150,000 clones, with around 80% found just once. The junction had 3 bases not matched to a gene; V was cut back by 3 bases and J by 5 bases. CDR1 and CDR2 (germline): GTSNPN, SVGIG (reference sequence). The CDR3 runs to 13 residues. The sample is drawn from a study of cytomegalovirus exposure and HLA in healthy donors. Study-level information: A preliminary data release comprised 70 million to 95 million unique TCRs obtained from HLA-typed donors.

Overall study results and limits: Likely technical artifact: a cluster of highly shared sequence variants. In an earlier analysis, about 87% or about 30%: the productive usage of most TCR beta V segments.

The rearrangement joins TRBV30 to TRBJ1-5; 8 bases fit TRBD1. Sequenced input: PBMCs. The source is a male donor in good health and CMV-seronegative. The CDR3 region has the DNA TGTGCCTGGAGCGGACAGGGAGATCAGCCCCAGCATTTT. It encodes CAWSGQGDQPQHF.